These 8 T cell receptor beta chains were sequenced from one sample in a study of blood T cell repertoires in COVID-19. The data were produced by immunoSEQ multiplex PCR, yet TCRdb's version contains in-frame clones alone and is incomplete. The sample shows some 97,000 clones, around four fifths of them seen only once. The sample consisted of peripheral blood. Receptors originate from a man aged 45 to 65 with active or convalescent COVID-19.

The chain employs TRBV30 and TRBJ2-3, with D unclear. The CDR3 consists of 12 residues. CDR1 and CDR2 from the germline V gene are GTSNPN and SVGIG (reference sequence). Trimming cost V 0 bases and J 8 bases, with 9 bases left between them. The CDR3 loop reads CAWSVRVATQYF. DNA of the CDR3: TGTGCCTGGAGTGTACGGGTAGCTACGCAGTATTTT.

The V gene is TRBV29-1, the J gene TRBJ2-1; D gene ambiguous. Looked up from germline, CDR1 is SQVTM and CDR2 is ANQGSEA. V dropped 5 bases and J dropped 2 bases, with 7 bases sitting between them. The CDR3 consists of 12 residues. This CDR3 is CSVHGPYNEQFF. Written as DNA, the CDR3 is TGCAGCGTTCATGGGCCCTACAATGAGCAGTTCTTC.

This clone has more than one count but fewer than ten. The CDR3 spells CASSSGGGTDTQYF. The CDR3, as DNA: TGTGCCAGCAGCTCCGGAGGGGGCACAGATACGCAGTATTTT. The chain is built from TRBV7-3 and TRBJ2-3; a weak D match, TRBD2 (6 bases). Per germline, CDR1 SGHTA and CDR2 FQGTGA. V was clipped by 4 bases and J by 1 base, with 9 bases between them. The CDR3 is 14 residues long.

The chain combines TRBV6-6 with TRBJ2-3; D may be TRBD2 (6 bases). This CDR3 is 14 amino acids long. The germline V gene encodes CDR1 MNHNY and CDR2 SVGAGI (reference sequence). The ends were cut back, 7 bases at V and 6 bases at J, with 17 bases in the middle. The CDR3 DNA sequence: TGTGCCAGCATGGAGGGGAGTCGCTTGGATACGCAGTATTTT. This encodes CASMEGSRLDTQYF.

In DNA form, the CDR3 reads TGCAGCGTTTATCCCGGACAGCTTAGCTCTGGGGCCAACGTCCTGACTTTC. It translates to CSVYPGQLSSGANVLTF. J is TRBJ2-6 and V is TRBV29-1, with D maybe TRBD1 (6 bases). CDR3 length equals 17 residues. Germline V CDR1 and CDR2: SQVTM, ANQGSEA. V lost 5 bases and J lost 0, with 17 bases in between.

The rearrangement links TRBV5-1 to TRBJ1-1, with a possible D match to TRBD1 (6 bases). This CDR3 comprises 13 residues. Germline-derived CDR1 and CDR2 are SGHRS and YFSETQ. Trimming took off 3 bases at V and 4 bases at J, with 10 bases between the two ends. The CDR3 loop reads CASSWQGSTEAFF. CDR3 nucleotide sequence: TGCGCCAGCAGCTGGCAGGGGAGCACTGAAGCTTTCTTT.

This clone has more than one count but fewer than ten. The chain couples TRBV29-1 to TRBJ2-3, with D perhaps TRBD2 (6 bases). Per the germline V gene, CDR1 is SQVTM and CDR2 is ANQGSEA. Trimming shortened V by 6 bases and J by 4 bases, and 14 bases separated the two germline ends. The CDR3 is 13 amino acids. The CDR3 nucleotides are TGCAGCGTGATTAGTGGAGGGGCAGATACGCAGTATTTT. This translates into CSVISGGADTQYF.

The V and J genes are TRBV5-1 and TRBJ2-2, with TRBD2 identical over 7 bases. J lost 0 bases, V lost 6 bases, and 8 bases had no gene match. The CDR3 extends over 16 amino acids. Germline loops: CDR1 SGHRS, CDR2 YFSETQ. CDR3 protein: CASTFGGTPNTGELFF. The CDR3, as DNA: TGCGCCAGCACCTTCGGGGGGACTCCGAACACCGGGGAGCTGTTTTTT.